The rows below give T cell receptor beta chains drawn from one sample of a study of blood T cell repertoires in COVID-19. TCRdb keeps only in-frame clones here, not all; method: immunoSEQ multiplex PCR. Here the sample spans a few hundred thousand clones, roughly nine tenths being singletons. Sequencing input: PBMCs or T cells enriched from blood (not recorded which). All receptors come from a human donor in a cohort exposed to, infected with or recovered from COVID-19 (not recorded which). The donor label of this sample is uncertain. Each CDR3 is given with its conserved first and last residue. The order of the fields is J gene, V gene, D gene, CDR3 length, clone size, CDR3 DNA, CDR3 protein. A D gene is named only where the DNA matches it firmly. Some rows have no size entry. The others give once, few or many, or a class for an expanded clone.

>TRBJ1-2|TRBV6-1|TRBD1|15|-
TGTGCCAGCAGTGAAGTTTTCCGGGACAGCTATGGCTACACCTTC
CASSEVFRDSYGYTF
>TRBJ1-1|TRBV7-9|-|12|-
TGTGCCAGCAGCTGGATACAGGGTGAAGCTTTCTTT
CASSWIQGEAFF
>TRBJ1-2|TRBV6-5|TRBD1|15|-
TGTGCCAGCAGTCTACAGGGGGGATATAACTATGGCTACACCTTC
CASSLQGGYNYGYTF
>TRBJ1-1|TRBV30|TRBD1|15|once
TGTGCCTGGAGCCGGGGTGACAGGGTGAACACTGAAGCTTTCTTT
CAWSRGDRVNTEAFF
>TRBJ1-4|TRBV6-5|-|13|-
TGTGCCAGCAGTTACAGGAGGGATGAAAAACTGTTTTTT
CASSYRRDEKLFF
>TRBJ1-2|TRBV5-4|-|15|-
TGTGCCAGCAGCTTGGGGGGCAAGTTAAACTATGGCTACACCTTC
CASSLGGKLNYGYTF
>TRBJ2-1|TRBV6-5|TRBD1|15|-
TGTGCCAGCTGCACGGCGACAGGGAAGACCAATGAGCAGTTCTTC
CASCTATGKTNEQFF
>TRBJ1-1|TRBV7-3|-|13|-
TGTGCCAGCAGCTCTACAGGGTTAAGTGAAGCTTTCTTT
CASSSTGLSEAFF
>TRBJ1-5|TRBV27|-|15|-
TGTGCCAGCAGTTTAGCAGGGGTTAGCAATCAGCCCCAGCATTTT
CASSLAGVSNQPQHF
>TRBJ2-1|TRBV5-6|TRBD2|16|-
TGTGCCAGCAGCTTAGCGGGGGGACCCGCTAGGAATGAGCAGTTCTTC
CASSLAGGPARNEQFF
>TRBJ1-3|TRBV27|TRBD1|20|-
TGTGCCAGCAGTTACATGCCGGGGACAGGGGTCACAATTACTGGAAACACCATATATTTT
CASSYMPGTGVTITGNTIYF
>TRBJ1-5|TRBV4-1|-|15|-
TGCGCCAGCAGCTGGAGTGGTACAGGGAATCAGCCCCAGCATTTT
CASSWSGTGNQPQHF
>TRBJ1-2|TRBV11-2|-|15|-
TGTGCCAGCAGCTTAGTAGCCCAATCGGACTATGGCTACACCTTC
CASSLVAQSDYGYTF
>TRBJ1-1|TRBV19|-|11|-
TGTGCCAGTATCTGGAGGGGTGAAGCTTTCTTT
CASIWRGEAFF
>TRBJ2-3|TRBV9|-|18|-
TGTGCCAGCAGCGTAGGGATCGTACAGATGCCTTCCGAGGATACGCAGTATTTT
CASSVGIVQMPSEDTQYF
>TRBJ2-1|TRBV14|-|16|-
TGTGCCAGCAGCCAAGATAACACCCGCTCCTACAATGAGCAGTTCTTC
CASSQDNTRSYNEQFF
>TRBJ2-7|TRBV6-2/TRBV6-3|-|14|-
TGTGCCAGCAGCGAATACAGGGTTGCCTACGAGCAGTACTTC
CASSEYRVAYEQYF
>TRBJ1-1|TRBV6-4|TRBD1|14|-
TGTGCCAGCAGTTTTACAGGGGATGGCACTGAAGCTTTCTTT
CASSFTGDGTEAFF
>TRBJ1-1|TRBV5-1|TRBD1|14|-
TGCGCCAGCAGCGATCAAGGGGACAGCCCTGAAGCTTTCTTT
CASSDQGDSPEAFF
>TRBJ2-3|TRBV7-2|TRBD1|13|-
TGTGCCAGCAGCGTGAACAGGGGAGATACGCAGTATTTT
CASSVNRGDTQYF
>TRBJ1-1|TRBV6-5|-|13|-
TGTGCCAGCGCCTTAGCCGTAAACACTGAAGCTTTCTTT
CASALAVNTEAFF
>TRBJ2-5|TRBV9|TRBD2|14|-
TGTGCCAGCAGCGTATTGGGACTAGAAGAGACCCAGTACTTC
CASSVLGLEETQYF
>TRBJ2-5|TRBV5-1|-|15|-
TGCGCCAGCAGCTCTCCAGGTGCGGGCGGAGAGACCCAGTACTTC
CASSSPGAGGETQYF
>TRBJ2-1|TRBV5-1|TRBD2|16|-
TGCGCCAGCAGCACGGGACTAGCGGGGGGGCTCAATGAGCAGTTCTTC
CASSTGLAGGLNEQFF
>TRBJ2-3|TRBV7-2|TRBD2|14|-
TGTGCCAGCAGCAATGGACTAGCGACAGATACGCAGTATTTT
CASSNGLATDTQYF
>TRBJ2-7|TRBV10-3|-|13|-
TGTGCCATCAGAGCTGGTAAAGCCTACGAGCAGTACTTC
CAIRAGKAYEQYF
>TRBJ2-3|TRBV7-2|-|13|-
TGTGCCAGCAGCTCGGACTACTCAGATACGCAGTATTTT
CASSSDYSDTQYF
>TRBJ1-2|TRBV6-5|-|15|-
TGTGCCAGCAGTTCCCACAGCCCGGTTGGGTATGGCTACACCTTC
CASSSHSPVGYGYTF